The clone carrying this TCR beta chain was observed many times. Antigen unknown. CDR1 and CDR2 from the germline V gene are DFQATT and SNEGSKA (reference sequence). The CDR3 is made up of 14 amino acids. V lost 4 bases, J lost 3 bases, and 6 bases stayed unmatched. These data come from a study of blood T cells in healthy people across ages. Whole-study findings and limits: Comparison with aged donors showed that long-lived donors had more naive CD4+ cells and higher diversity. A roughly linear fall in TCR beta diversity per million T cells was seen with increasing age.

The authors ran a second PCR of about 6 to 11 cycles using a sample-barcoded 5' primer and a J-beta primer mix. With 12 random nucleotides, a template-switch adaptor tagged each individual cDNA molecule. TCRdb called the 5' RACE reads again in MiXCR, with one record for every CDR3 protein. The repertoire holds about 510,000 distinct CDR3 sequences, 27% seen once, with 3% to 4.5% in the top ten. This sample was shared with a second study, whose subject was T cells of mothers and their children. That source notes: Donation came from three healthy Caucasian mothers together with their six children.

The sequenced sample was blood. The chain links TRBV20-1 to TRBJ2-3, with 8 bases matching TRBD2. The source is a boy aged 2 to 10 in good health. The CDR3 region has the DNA TGCAGTGCTACAAGCGGGGGTGGTACAGATACGCAGTATTTT. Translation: CSATSGGGTDTQYF.